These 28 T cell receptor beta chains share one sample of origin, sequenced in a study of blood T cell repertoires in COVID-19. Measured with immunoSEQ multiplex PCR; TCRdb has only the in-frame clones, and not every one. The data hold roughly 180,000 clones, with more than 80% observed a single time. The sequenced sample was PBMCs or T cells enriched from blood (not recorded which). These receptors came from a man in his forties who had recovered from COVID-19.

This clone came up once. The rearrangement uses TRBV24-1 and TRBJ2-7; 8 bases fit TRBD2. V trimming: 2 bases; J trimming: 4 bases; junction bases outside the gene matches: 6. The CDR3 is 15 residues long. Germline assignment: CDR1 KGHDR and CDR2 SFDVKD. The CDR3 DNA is TGTGCCACCAGTGATTCGCTAGCGGGCCTTTACGAGCAGTACTTC. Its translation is CATSDSLAGLYEQYF.

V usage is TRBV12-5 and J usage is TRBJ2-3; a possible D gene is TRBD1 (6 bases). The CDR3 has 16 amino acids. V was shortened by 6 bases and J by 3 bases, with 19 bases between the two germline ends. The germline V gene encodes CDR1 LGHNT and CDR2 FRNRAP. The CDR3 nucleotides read TGTGCTAGTGGCCCAGGACAGCCTCCAGGGACAGATACGCAGTATTTT. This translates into CASGPGQPPGTDTQYF. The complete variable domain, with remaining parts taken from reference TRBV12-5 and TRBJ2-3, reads DARVTQTPRHKVTEMGQEVTMRCQPILGHNTVFWYRQTMMQGLELLAYFRNRAPLDDSGMPKDRFSAEMPDATLATLKIQPSEPRDSAVYFCASGPGQPPGTDTQYFGPGTRLTVL.

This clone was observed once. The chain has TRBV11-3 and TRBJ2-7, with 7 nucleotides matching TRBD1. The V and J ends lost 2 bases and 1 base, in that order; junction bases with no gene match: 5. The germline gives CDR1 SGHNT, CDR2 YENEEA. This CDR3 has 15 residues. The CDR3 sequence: CASSLPRDRSYEQYF. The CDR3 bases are TGTGCCAGCAGCTTACCCCGGGACAGATCCTACGAGCAGTACTTC.

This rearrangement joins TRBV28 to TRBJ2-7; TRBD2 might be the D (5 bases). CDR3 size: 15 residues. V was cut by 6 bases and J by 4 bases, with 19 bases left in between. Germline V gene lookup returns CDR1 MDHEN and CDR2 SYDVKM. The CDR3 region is CASSLPLMGVYEQYF. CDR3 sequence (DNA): TGTGCCAGCAGCCTCCCTCTTATGGGAGTATACGAGCAGTACTTC.

This chain's CDR3 is CASGPRGYGYTF. CDR3 nucleotides: TGTGCCAGTGGGCCGCGGGGCTATGGCTACACCTTC. This chain uses TRBV19 with TRBJ1-2; D is unclear. Germline loops: CDR1 LNHDA, CDR2 SQIVND (reference sequence). The CDR3 is made up of 12 amino acids. Trimming took off 8 bases at V and 4 bases at J, with 11 bases between the two ends.

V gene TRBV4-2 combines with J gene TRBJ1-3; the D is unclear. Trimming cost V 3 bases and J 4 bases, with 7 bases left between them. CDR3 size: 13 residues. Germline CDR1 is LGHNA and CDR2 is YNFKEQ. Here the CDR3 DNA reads TGTGCCAGCAGCCACATGACAGGAAACACCATATATTTT. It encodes CASSHMTGNTIYF.

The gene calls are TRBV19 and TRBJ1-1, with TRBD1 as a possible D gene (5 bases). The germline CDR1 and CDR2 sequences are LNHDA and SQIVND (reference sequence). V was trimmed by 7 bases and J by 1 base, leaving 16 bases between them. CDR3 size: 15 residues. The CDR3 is CASIMGPPGNTEAFF. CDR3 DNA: TGTGCCAGTATCATGGGGCCCCCAGGGAACACTGAAGCTTTCTTT.

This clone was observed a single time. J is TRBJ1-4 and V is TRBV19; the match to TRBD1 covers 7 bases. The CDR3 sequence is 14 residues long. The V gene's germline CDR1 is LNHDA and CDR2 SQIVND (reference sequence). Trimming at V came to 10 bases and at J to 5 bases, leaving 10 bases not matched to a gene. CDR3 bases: TGTGCCACCACGGGGGGGACAGAGAATGAAAAACTGTTTTTT. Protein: CATTGGTENEKLFF.

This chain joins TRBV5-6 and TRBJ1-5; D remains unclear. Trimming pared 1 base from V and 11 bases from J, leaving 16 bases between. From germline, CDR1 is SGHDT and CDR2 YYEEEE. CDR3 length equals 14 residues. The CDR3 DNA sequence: TGTGCCAGCAGCTTGCGGGCCGTCGGCGGGGCCCAGCATTTT. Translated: CASSLRAVGGAQHF.

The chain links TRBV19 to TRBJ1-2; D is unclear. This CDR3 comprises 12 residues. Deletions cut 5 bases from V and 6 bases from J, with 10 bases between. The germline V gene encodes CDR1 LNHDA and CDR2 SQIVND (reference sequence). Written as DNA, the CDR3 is TGTGCCAGTAGTGAGGGAGTCAATGGCTACACCTTC. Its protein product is CASSEGVNGYTF. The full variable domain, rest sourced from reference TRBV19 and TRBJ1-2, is DGGITQSPKYLFRKEGQNVTLSCEQNLNHDAMYWYRQDPGQGLRLIYYSQIVNDFQKGDIAEGYSVSREKKESFPLTVTSAQKNPTAFYLCASSEGVNGYTFGSGTRLTVV.

CDR3 DNA sequence: TGTGCCAGCAGCGCCCTAAGTGGTGGTGAAGCTTTCTTT. Protein sequence: CASSALSGGEAFF. The J gene is TRBJ1-1, the V gene TRBV9; D is undetermined. Between the trimmed V and J ends, which lost 3 bases and 7 bases, there was a span of 13 bases. CDR1 is SGDLS and CDR2 is YYNGEE in the germline V gene. CDR3 size: 13 residues.

The CDR3 spells CASSQDRTRQFF. The CDR3 DNA reads TGTGCCAGCAGCCAAGACAGGACTAGGCAGTTCTTC. This sequence joins TRBV14 and TRBJ2-1; 7 nucleotides match TRBD2. This CDR3 is built from 12 residues. J was trimmed by 12 bases and V by 0 bases; bases with no gene match: 2. CDR1 is SGHDN and CDR2 is FVKESK in the germline V gene. The variable domain in full, completed from reference TRBV14 and TRBJ2-1, reads EAGVTQFPSHSVIEKGQTVTLRCDPISGHDNLYWYRRVMGKEIKFLLHFVKESKQDESGMPNNRFLAERTGGTYSTLKVQPAELEDSGVYFCASSQDRTRQFFGPGTRLTVL.

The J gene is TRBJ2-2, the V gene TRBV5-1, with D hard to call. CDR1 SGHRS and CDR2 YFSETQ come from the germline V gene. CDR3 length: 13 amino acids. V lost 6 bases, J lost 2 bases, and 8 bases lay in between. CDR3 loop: CASTALNTGELFF. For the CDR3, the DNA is TGCGCCAGCACCGCACTAAACACCGGGGAGCTGTTTTTT.

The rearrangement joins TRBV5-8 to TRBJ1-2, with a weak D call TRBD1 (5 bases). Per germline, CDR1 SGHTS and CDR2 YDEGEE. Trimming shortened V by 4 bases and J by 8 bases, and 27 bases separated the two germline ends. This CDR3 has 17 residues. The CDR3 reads CASSPRQGLLLGGGYTF. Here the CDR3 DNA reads TGTGCCAGCAGCCCTCGCCAGGGCCTGCTTTTGGGGGGAGGCTACACCTTC.

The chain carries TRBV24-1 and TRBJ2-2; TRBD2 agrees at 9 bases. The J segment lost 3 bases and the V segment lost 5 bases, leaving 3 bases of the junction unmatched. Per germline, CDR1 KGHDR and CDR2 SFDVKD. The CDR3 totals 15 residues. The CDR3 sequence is CATSGIAGDTGELFF. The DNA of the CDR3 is TGTGCCACCAGTGGAATAGCGGGGGACACCGGGGAGCTGTTTTTT.

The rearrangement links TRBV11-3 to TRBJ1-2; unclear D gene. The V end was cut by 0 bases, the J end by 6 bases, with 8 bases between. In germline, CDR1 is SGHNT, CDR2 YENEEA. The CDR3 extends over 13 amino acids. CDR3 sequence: CASSLDSLNGYTF. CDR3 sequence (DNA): TGTGCCAGCAGCTTAGATAGCCTCAATGGCTACACCTTC. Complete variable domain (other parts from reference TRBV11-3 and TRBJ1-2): EAGVVQSPRYKIIEKKQPVAFWCNPISGHNTLYWYLQNLGQGPELLIRYENEEAVDDSQLPKDRFSAERLKGVDSTLKIQPAELGDSAVYLCASSLDSLNGYTFGSGTRLTVV.

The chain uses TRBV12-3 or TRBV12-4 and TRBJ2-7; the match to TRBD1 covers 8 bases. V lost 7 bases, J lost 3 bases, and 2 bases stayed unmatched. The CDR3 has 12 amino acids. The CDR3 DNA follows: TGTGCCAGCACTACAGGGGGCTACGAGCAGTACTTC. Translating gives CASTTGGYEQYF.

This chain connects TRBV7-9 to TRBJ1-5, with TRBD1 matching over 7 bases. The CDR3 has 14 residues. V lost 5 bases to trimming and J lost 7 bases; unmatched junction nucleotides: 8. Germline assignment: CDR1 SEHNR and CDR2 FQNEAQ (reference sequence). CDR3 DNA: TGTGCCAGCAGCACGACAGGGATGGGGCAGCCCCAGCATTTT. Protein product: CASSTTGMGQPQHF. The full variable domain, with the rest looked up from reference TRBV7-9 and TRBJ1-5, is DTGVSQNPRHKITKRGQNVTFRCDPISEHNRLYWYRQTLGQGPEFLTYFQNEAQLEKSRLLSDRFSAERPKGSFSTLEIQRTEQGDSAMYLCASSTTGMGQPQHFGDGTRLSIL.

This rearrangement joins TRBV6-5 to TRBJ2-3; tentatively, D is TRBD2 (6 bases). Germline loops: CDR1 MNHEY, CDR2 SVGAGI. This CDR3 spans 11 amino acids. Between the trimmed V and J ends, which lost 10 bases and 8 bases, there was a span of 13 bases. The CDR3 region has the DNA TGTGCCACCAATAGCGGAACTACGCAGTATTTT. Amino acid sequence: CATNSGTTQYF.

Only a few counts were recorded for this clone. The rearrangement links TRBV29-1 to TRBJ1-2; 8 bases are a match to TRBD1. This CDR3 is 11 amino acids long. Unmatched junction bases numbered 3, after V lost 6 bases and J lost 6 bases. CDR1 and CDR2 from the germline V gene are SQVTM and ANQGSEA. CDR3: CSVLTGDGYTF. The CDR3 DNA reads TGCAGCGTGTTGACAGGGGATGGCTACACCTTC.

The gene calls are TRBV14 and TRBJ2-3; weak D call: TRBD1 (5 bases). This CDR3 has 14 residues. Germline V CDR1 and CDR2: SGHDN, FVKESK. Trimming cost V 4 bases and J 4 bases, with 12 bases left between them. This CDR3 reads CASSPSGLADTQYF. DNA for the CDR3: TGTGCCAGCAGCCCCTCAGGGTTAGCAGATACGCAGTATTTT.

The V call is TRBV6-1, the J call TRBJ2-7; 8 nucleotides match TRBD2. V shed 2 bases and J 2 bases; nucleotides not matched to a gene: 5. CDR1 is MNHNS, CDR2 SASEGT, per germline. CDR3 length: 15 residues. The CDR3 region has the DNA TGTGCCAGCAGTGAACCCTCGGGAGGGACCTACGAGCAGTACTTC. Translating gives CASSEPSGGTYEQYF.

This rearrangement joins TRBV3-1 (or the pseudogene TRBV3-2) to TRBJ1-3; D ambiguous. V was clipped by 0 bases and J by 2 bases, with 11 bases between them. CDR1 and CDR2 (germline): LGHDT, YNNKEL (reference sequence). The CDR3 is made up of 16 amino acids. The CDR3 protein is CASSQDRSVTGNTIYF. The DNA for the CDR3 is TGTGCCAGCAGCCAAGATCGCAGTGTAACTGGAAACACCATATATTTT.

This CDR3 is CAISLRARVYEQYF. The CDR3 nucleotides read TGTGCCATCTCCCTAAGGGCGAGGGTTTACGAGCAGTACTTC. The chain links TRBV2 to TRBJ2-7, with D possibly matching TRBD2 (5 bases). CDR1 is SNHLY and CDR2 is FYNNEI in the germline V gene. This CDR3 has 14 amino acids. V lost 10 bases and J lost 4, with 20 bases in between.

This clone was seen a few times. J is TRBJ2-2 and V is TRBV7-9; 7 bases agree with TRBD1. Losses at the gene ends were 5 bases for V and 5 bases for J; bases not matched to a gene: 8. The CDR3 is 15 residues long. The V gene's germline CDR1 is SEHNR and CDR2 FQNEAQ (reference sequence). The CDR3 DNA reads TGTGCCAGCAGCCCCTTGGGACAGCCAACCGGGGAGCTGTTTTTT. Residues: CASSPLGQPTGELFF.

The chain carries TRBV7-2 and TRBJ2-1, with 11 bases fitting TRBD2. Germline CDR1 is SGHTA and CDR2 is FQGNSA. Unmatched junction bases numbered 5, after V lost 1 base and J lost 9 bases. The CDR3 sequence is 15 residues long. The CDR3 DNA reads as TGTGCCAGCAGCTTAGGACTAGCGGGATCCAGTGAGCAGTTCTTC. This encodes CASSLGLAGSSEQFF.

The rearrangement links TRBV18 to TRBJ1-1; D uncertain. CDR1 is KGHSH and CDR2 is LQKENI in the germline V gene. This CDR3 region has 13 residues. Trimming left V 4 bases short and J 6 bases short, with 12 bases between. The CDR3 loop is CASSLASRAEAFF. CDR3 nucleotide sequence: TGTGCCAGCTCACTAGCTTCACGCGCTGAAGCTTTCTTT. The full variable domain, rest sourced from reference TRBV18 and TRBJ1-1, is NAGVMQNPRHLVRRRGQEARLRCSPMKGHSHVYWYRQLPEEGLKFMVYLQKENIIDESGMPKERFSAEFPKEGPSILRIQQVVRGDSAAYFCASSLASRAEAFFGQGTRLTVV.

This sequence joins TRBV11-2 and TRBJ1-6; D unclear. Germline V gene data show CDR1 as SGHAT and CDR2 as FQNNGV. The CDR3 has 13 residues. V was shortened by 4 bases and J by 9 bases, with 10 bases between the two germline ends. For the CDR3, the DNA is TGTGCCAGCAGCTCTACTAGTCGTTCACCCCTCCACTTT. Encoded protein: CASSSTSRSPLHF.